The entry that follows covers one TCR beta chain sequence. PCR employed 60 Vbeta and 13 Jbeta primers. Measured with immunoSEQ multiplex PCR; TCRdb has only the in-frame clones, and not every one. This repertoire comprises 110,000 to 150,000 clones; its ten largest clones make up less than 3%. The V gene's germline CDR1 is LNHDA and CDR2 SQIVND (reference sequence). The CDR3 covers 13 residues. V dropped 3 bases and J dropped 7 bases, with 7 bases sitting between them. This sample was included in a study of cytomegalovirus exposure and HLA in healthy donors. Healthy bone marrow donors made up the donors.

The clonotype comes from a man in his forties in good health and CMV-seronegative. Sequenced input: PBMCs. V and J are TRBV19 and TRBJ1-6; D remains unclear. This CDR3 is CASSIRRNSPLHF. CDR3 nucleotides: TGTGCCAGTAGTATTCGGAGGAATTCACCCCTCCACTTT.